Sequencing of this T cell receptor (beta chain) was carried out in a study of Ad26.COV2.S vaccination and SARS-CoV-2 variants. Whole-study results and caveats: Vaccine and placebo groups showed comparable non-spike TCR breadth. Analyses of TCR breadth and depth may have underestimated total T cell responses. Vaccine recipients showed a spike-specific TCR breadth that was higher than in placebo recipients.

Profiled with immunoSEQ multiplex PCR; TCRdb holds only in-frame clones, not every one. This sample yields roughly 140,000 clones, of which roughly 85% are seen a single time; less than 6% belongs to the top ten. Germline V CDR1 and CDR2: SGHTA, FQGNSA. The CDR3 loop spans 18 amino acids. Trimming cost V 3 bases and J 6 bases; bases outside gene matches: 8. For this clone: Its antigen remains unidentified.

The V call is TRBV7-2, the J call TRBJ2-1, with 16 nucleotides matching TRBD2. The clonotype was recovered from a human donor who had recovered from COVID-19. Specimen: peripheral blood, collected after recovery from COVID-19. The CDR3 DNA reads TGTGCCAGCAGCTTGGGACTAGCGGGGGGGTCCCTAAGCAATGAGCAGTTCTTC. As protein: CASSLGLAGGSLSNEQFF.